The 5 T cell receptor beta chains below come from one sample, sequenced in a study of molecular identifiers for immune sequencing clone quantification. TCRdb passed the PCR reads through MiXCR, listing each CDR3 protein once. This table holds 40,000 to 65,000 distinct CDR3 sequences, about a third found once. Sequenced: naive CD8+ T cells from blood, with Jurkat cell RNA spiked in. Subset in this sample: FACS-sorted CD8+CD4-CCR7+CD45RA+ naive T cells. These receptors came from a human donor in good health. Some libraries in this study had Jurkat cell RNA spiked in.

This clonotype was detected only a few times. The chain recombines TRBV12-3 or TRBV12-4 with TRBJ1-2; D not resolved. CDR3 length equals 13 residues. Trimming removed 6 bases from V and 8 bases from J, with 16 bases in between. CDR3 coding DNA: TGTGCCAGCAGCCGGACCGTCTCGAGGGGCTACACCTTC. Its translation: CASSRTVSRGYTF.

This clonotype was recorded at least ten times. The CDR3 sequence: CASSLEDSTYYEQYF. The CDR3 DNA reads TGTGCCAGCAGCTTAGAGGACTCGACCTACTACGAGCAGTACTTC. This rearrangement joins TRBV7-6 to TRBJ2-7; D may be TRBD2 (5 bases). V lost 1 base, J lost 3 bases, and 13 bases lay in between. Per the germline V gene, CDR1 is SGHVS and CDR2 is FNYEAQ. The CDR3 runs 15 residues.

V and J are TRBV7-2 and TRBJ2-7, with D maybe TRBD2 (6 bases). Germline V gene sequence: CDR1 SGHTA, CDR2 FQGNSA. Trimming cost V 6 bases and J 2 bases, with 14 bases left between them. The CDR3 totals 14 residues. CDR3 sequence: CASSRGTTTYEQYF. CDR3 coding DNA: TGTGCCAGCAGTCGCGGGACGACCACCTACGAGCAGTACTTC.

As for this clonotype: This CDR3 fails to terminate in the conserved phenylalanine or tryptophan, so it likely reflects a read error. The V and J genes are TRBV7-9 and TRBJ2-5; D unresolved. The closer fit of TRBJ2-1 to the DNA end suggests the J call may be wrong. Germline V CDR1 and CDR2: SEHNR, FQNEAQ (reference sequence). The CDR3 has 14 amino acids. The CDR3 here is CASSLPTRQETQFI. CDR3 nucleotides: TGTGCCAGCAGCTTGCCGACCCGCCAAGAGACCCAGTTCATC.

This chain uses TRBV7-9 with TRBJ2-3; D may be TRBD1 (6 bases). With 1 base removed from V and 3 bases from J, the gap between germline ends came to 11 bases. This CDR3 spans 15 amino acids. CDR1 is SEHNR and CDR2 is FQNEAQ in the germline V gene (reference sequence). CDR3 coding DNA: TGTGCCAGCAGCTTAGGAGGGACATCGACAGATACGCAGTATTTT. Encoded protein: CASSLGGTSTDTQYF.